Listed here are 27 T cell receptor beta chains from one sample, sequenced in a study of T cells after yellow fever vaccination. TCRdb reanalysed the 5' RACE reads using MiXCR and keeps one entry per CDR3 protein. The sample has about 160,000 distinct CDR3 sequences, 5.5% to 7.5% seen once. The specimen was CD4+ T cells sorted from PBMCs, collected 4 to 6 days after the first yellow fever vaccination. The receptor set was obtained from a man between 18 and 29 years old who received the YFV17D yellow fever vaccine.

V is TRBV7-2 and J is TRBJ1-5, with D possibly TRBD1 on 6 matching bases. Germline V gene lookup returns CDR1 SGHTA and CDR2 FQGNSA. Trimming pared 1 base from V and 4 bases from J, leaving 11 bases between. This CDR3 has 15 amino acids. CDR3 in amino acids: CASSLDRVGNQPQHF. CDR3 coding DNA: TGTGCCAGCAGCTTAGACAGGGTAGGAAATCAGCCCCAGCATTTT.

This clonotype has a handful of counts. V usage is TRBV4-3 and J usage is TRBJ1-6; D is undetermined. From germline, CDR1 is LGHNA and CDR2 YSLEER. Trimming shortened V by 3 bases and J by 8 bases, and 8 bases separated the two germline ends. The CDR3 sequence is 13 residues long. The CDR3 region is CASSQGGDSPLHF. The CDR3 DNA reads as TGCGCCAGCAGCCAGGGCGGAGATTCACCCCTCCACTTT.

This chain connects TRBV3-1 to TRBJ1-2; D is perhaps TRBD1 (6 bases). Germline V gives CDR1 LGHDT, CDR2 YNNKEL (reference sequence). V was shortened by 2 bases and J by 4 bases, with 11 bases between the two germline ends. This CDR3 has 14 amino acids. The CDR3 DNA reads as TGTGCCAGCAGCCAAACAACAGGGTTCTATGGCTACACCTTC. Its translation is CASSQTTGFYGYTF.

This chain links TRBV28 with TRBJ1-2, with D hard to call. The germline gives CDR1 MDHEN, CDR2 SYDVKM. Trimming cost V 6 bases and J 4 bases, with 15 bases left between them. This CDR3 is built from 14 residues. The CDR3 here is CASRGIRAGYGYTF. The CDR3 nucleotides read TGTGCCAGCAGAGGGATTCGGGCTGGCTATGGCTACACCTTC.

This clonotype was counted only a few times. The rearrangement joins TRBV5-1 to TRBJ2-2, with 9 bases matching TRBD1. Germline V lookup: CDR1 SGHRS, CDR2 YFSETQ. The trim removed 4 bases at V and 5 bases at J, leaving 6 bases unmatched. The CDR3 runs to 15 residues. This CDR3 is CASSARQGGTGELFF. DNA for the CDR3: TGCGCCAGCAGCGCCCGACAGGGGGGGACCGGGGAGCTGTTTTTT.

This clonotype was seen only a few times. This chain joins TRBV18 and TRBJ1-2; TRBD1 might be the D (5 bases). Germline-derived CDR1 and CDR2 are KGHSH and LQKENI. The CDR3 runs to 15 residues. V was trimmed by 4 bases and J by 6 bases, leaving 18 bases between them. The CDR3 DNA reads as TGTGCCAGCTCACTTAACGGGGCCCCACCGGATGGCTACACCTTC. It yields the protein CASSLNGAPPDGYTF.

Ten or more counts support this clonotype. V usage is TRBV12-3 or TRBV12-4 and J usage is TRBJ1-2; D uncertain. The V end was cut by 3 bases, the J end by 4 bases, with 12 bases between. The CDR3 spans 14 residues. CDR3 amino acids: CASSFRAGAYGYTF. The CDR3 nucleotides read TGTGCCAGCAGTTTCCGGGCCGGCGCCTATGGCTACACCTTC.

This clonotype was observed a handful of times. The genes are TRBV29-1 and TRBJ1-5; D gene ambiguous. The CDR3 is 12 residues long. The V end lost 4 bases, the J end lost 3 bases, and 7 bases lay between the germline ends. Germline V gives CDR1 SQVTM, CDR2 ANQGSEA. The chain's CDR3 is CSVAGNNQPQHF. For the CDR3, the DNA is TGCAGCGTTGCTGGGAACAATCAGCCCCAGCATTTT. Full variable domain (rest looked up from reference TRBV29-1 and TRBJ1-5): SAVISQKPSRDICQRGTSLTIQCQVDSQVTMMFWYRQQPGQSLTLIATANQGSEATYESGFVIDKFPISRPNLTFSTLTVSNMSPEDSSIYLCSVAGNNQPQHFGDGTRLSIL.

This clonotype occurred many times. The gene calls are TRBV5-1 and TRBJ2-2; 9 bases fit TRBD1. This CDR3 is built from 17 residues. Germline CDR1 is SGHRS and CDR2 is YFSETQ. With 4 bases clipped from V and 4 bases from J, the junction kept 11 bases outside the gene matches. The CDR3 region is CASSPPGGQGVTGELFF. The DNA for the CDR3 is TGCGCCAGCAGCCCCCCTGGGGGACAGGGCGTCACCGGGGAGCTGTTTTTT.

The CDR3 nucleotides are TGTGCCAGCAGTTTACGTCCAGGGTCCATTAATTCACCCCTCCACTTT. This encodes CASSLRPGSINSPLHF. The chain recombines TRBV27 with TRBJ1-6; possibly TRBD1 for D (5 bases). The germline gives CDR1 MNHEY, CDR2 SMNVEV (reference sequence). Trimming left V 2 bases short and J 6 bases short, with 14 bases between. The CDR3 covers 16 residues.

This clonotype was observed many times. The DNA for the CDR3 is TGTGCCAGCAGTTTTGAAGGGTTCGAAGCTTTCTTT. Amino acid sequence: CASSFEGFEAFF. The gene calls are TRBV12-3 or TRBV12-4 and TRBJ1-1; D is undetermined. The CDR3 is made up of 12 amino acids. V lost 3 bases, J lost 8 bases, and 10 bases lay in between.

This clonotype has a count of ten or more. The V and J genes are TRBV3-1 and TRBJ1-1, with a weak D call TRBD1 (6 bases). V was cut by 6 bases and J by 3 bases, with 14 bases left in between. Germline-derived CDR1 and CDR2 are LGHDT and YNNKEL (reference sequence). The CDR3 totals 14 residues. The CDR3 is CASRQGTGDTEAFF. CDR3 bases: TGTGCCAGCAGACAGGGAACGGGGGACACTGAAGCTTTCTTT.

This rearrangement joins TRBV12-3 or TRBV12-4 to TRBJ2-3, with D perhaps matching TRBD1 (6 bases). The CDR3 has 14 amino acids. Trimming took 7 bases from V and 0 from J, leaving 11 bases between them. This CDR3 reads CASTRDTSTDTQYF. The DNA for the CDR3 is TGTGCCAGCACCCGGGACACCAGCACAGATACGCAGTATTTT.

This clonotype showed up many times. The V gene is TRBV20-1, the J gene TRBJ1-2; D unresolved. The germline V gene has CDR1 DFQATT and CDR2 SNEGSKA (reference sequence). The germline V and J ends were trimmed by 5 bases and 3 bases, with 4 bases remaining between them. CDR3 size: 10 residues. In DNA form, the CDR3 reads TGCAGTGCTTACGACTATGGCTACACCTTC. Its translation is CSAYDYGYTF.

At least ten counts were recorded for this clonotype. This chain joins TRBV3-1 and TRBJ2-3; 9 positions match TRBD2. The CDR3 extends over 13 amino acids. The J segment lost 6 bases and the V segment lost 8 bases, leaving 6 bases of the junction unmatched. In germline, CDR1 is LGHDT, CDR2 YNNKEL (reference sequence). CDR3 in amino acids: CASRSGGGDTQYF. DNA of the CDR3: TGTGCCAGCCGTAGCGGGGGAGGGGATACGCAGTATTTT.

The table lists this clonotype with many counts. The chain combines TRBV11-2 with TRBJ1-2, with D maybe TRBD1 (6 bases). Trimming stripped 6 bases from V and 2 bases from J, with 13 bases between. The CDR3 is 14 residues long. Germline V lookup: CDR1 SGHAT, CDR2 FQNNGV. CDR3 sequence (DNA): TGTGCCAGCAGGAAGGGGGGCACCAACTATGGCTACACCTTC. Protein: CASRKGGTNYGYTF.

This chain's CDR3 is CASSDTGGNIQYF. CDR3 bases: TGTGCCAGCAGCGACACAGGGGGTAACATTCAGTACTTC. The gene calls are TRBV14 and TRBJ2-4; the match to TRBD1 covers 8 bases. The V gene end was trimmed by 5 bases and the J gene end by 7 bases; junction bases not matched to a gene: 4. The germline gives CDR1 SGHDN, CDR2 FVKESK. The CDR3 is 13 amino acids.

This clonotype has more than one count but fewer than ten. CDR3 region: CAITVNAGGNTIYF. CDR3 DNA sequence: TGTGCCATCACCGTGAATGCTGGAGGAAACACCATATATTTT. The chain couples TRBV10-3 to TRBJ1-3, with D uncertain. This CDR3 has 14 amino acids. V dropped 7 bases and J dropped 4 bases, with 14 bases sitting between them. Germline loops: CDR1 ENHRY, CDR2 SYGVKD.

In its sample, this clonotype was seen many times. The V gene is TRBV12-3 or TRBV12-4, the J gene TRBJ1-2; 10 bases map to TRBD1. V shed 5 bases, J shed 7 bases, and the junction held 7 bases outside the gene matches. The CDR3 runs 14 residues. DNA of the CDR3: TGTGCCAGCAGTCCGGACAGGGGGTGGAGTGGCTACACCTTC. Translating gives CASSPDRGWSGYTF.

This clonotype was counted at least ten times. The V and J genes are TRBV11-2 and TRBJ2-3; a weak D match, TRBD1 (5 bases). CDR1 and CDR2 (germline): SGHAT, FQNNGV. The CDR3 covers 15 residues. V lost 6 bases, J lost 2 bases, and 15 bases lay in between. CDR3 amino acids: CASRGLRVHTDTQYF. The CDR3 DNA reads TGTGCCAGCAGGGGTCTCAGGGTCCACACAGATACGCAGTATTTT.

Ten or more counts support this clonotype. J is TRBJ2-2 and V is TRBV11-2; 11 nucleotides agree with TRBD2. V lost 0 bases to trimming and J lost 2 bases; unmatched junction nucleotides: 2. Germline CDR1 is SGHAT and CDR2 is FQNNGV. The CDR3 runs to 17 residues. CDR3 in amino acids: CASSLDGLAGNTGELFF. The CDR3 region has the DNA TGTGCCAGCAGCTTAGATGGACTAGCGGGTAACACCGGGGAGCTGTTTTTT.

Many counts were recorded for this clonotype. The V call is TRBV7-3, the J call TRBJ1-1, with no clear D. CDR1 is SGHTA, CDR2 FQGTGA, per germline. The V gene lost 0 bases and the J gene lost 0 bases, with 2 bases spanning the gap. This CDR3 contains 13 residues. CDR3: CASSLTLNTEAFF. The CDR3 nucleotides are TGTGCCAGCAGCTTAACGTTGAACACTGAAGCTTTCTTT.

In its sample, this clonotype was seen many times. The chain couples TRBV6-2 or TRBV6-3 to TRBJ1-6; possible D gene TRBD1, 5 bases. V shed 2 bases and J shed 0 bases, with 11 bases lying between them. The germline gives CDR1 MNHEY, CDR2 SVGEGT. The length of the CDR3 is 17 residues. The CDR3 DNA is TGTGCCAGCAGTTACGATGTGGACATCTCCTATAATTCACCCCTCCACTTT. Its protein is CASSYDVDISYNSPLHF.

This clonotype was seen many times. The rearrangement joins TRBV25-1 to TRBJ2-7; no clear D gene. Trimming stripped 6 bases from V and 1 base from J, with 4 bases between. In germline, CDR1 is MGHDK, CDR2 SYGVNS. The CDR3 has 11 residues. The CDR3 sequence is CASRGSYEQYF. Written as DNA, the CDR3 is TGTGCCAGCAGGGGGTCCTACGAGCAGTACTTC.

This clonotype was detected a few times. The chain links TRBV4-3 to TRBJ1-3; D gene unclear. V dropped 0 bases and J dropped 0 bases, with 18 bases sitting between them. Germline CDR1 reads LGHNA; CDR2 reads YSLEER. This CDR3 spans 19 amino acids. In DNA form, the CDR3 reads TGCGCCAGCAGCCAAGATATAGGGCCTCAACGCCACTCTGGAAACACCATATATTTT. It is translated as CASSQDIGPQRHSGNTIYF.

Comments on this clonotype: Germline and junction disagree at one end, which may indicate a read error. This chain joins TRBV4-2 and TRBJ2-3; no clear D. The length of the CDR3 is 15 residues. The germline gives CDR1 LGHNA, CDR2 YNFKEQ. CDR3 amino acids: CASRQEAESTDTQYF. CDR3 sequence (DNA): TGTGCCAGCCGCCAAGAAGCAGAGAGCACAGATACGCAGTATTTT.

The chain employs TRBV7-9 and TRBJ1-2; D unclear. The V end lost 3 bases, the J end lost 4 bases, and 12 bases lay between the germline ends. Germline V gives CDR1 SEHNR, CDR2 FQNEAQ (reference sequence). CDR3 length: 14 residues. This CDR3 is CASSFPGTFYGYTF. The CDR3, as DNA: TGTGCCAGCAGCTTTCCAGGAACCTTCTATGGCTACACCTTC.